This T cell receptor beta chain appears in the sequencing data of a study of T-cell reconstitution after alpha-beta-depleted transplantation in children. Construction of the TCRbeta library involved unique molecular identifiers. One entry per CDR3 protein results from TCRdb running MiXCR on the PCR reads. The sample lists 250,000 to 350,000 distinct CDR3 sequences, about a quarter occurring once. The V gene end was trimmed by 3 bases and the J gene end by 8 bases; junction bases not matched to a gene: 10. The CDR3 runs to 15 residues. CDR1 is SGHDN and CDR2 is FVKESK in the germline V gene. The source of this sequence is a male patient younger than 18 who had a stem cell transplant for acute lymphoblastic leukemia, so the T cells may come from the graft donor. V usage is TRBV14 and J usage is TRBJ2-1; 7 bases agree with TRBD2. Sequences were derived from PBMCs, mostly from graft donor cells, sampled 180 days after TCRalphabeta/CD19-depleted stem cell transplant. The CDR3 is CASSHGLGVYDEQFF. DNA of the CDR3: TGTGCCAGCAGCCACGGACTAGGAGTTTACGATGAGCAGTTCTTC. Based on the CDR3 plus reference TRBV14 and TRBJ2-1, the full variable domain is EAGVTQFPSHSVIEKGQTVTLRCDPISGHDNLYWYRRVMGKEIKFLLHFVKESKQDESGMPNNRFLAERTGGTYSTLKVQPAELEDSGVYFCASSHGLGVYDEQFFGPGTRLTVL.